This T cell receptor (beta chain) was identified during a study of cytomegalovirus exposure and HLA in healthy donors. This clone came up a few times. Its antigen is unidentified. Trimming took 2 bases from V and 7 from J; bases not matched to a gene: 6. CDR1 is SGHRS and CDR2 is YFSETQ in the germline V gene. The CDR3 has 16 amino acids. A multiplex PCR was run with 60 Vbeta primers and 13 Jbeta primers. TCRdb keeps only in-frame clones here, not all; method: immunoSEQ multiplex PCR. This table has over 120,000 clones, roughly four fifths appearing once. Overall study results and limits: Most TCRs appeared rarely, but some public TCRs recurred in many donors. In a later analysis, HLA-associated beta chains showed higher expansion and lower generation probabilities than comparable chains. Cytomegalovirus association was listed for 170 or so TCR beta chains.

Sequences were obtained from PBMCs. The chain is built from TRBV5-1 and TRBJ2-1; TRBD2 matches 13 bases. This sequence was found in a young man in good health and CMV-seropositive. CDR3 DNA sequence: TGCGCCAGCAGCTTACCGGGACTAGCGGGAAATAATGAGCAGTTCTTC. It specifies CASSLPGLAGNNEQFF.